What follows are 19 T cell receptor beta chains derived from one specimen sequenced in a study of beta chain features in type 1 diabetes (dated by TCRdb to 2017 to 2018). Findings and caveats that apply to the study as a whole: Type 1 diabetes patients showed a moderate but significant shortening of TCRB CDR3 length in all four CD4+ subsets.

To prepare the library, the immunoSEQ multiplex PCR assay was applied. The entire amount of isolated RNA was reverse transcribed using the High Capacity cDNA Reverse Transcription Kit, so the sequenced TCRB transcripts were expressed ones. Entries here come from immuneACCESS through TCRdb and include only in-frame sequences with V and J called. Some clones fail to appear in such tables; in the studies checked, an unresolved V gene covers under half of the shortfall, and the cause of the remainder is unknown. This sample is represented by 600,000 to 750,000 clones; around an eighth of them were singletons. Around 0.12% of the sample lies in the top ten. These receptors are not linked to any known antigen. The sequencing input was naive CD4+ T cells from blood. The cell subset or site tag for this specimen amounts to: true naive CD4+ T cells. The source of these receptors is a man younger than 40 with type 1 diabetes.

Comment on this clone: Different DNA sequences within this sample yield the same CDR3. The V gene is TRBV27, the J gene TRBJ1-4; no firm D call. Per germline, CDR1 MNHEY and CDR2 SMNVEV (reference sequence). Trimming stripped 2 bases from V and 0 bases from J, with 7 bases between. The CDR3 totals 15 residues. Here the CDR3 reads CASSLQGATNEKLFF. The CDR3 DNA reads TGTGCCAGCAGTTTACAAGGAGCAACTAATGAAAAACTGTTTTTT.

This chain joins TRBV7-9 and TRBJ2-3; D not resolved. Germline V CDR1 and CDR2: SEHNR, FQNEAQ (reference sequence). V was clipped by 6 bases and J by 3 bases, with 19 bases between them. The length of the CDR3 is 16 residues. CDR3 sequence (DNA): TGTGCCAGCAGGGACGCGCTCCAAGGACCTACAGATACGCAGTATTTT. This encodes CASRDALQGPTDTQYF.

As concerns this clone: At the DNA level, this CDR3 is encoded by other sequences in the same sample as well. The rearrangement uses TRBV28 and TRBJ2-1, with a weak D call TRBD1 (5 bases). This CDR3 contains 13 residues. V gave up 2 bases and J gave up 3 bases, with 5 bases separating them. The germline CDR1 and CDR2 sequences are MDHEN and SYDVKM. This CDR3 reads CASSLDSYNEQFF. CDR3 in DNA: TGTGCCAGCAGTTTAGACAGCTACAATGAGCAGTTCTTC.

The chain is built from TRBV14 and TRBJ1-3, with D hard to call. The CDR3 runs to 15 residues. Germline CDR1 SGHDN, CDR2 FVKESK. V gave up 0 bases and J gave up 2 bases, with 8 bases separating them. As DNA, the CDR3 is TGTGCCAGCAGCCAAGAGAGTCTACCTGGAAACACCATATATTTT. Residues: CASSQESLPGNTIYF.

With regard to this clone: In the same sample, other DNA sequences code for this CDR3. V is TRBV6-1 and J is TRBJ1-5; no reliable D call. Germline CDR1 MNHNS, CDR2 SASEGT. V gave up 3 bases and J gave up 5 bases, with 5 bases separating them. The CDR3 is 12 amino acids. CDR3: CASSDGDQPQHF. Written as DNA, the CDR3 is TGTGCCAGCAGTGATGGAGATCAGCCCCAGCATTTT.

This clone was found a few times. The V and J genes are TRBV28 and TRBJ1-3, with D uncertain. The CDR3 is 12 residues long. Germline CDR1 reads MDHEN; CDR2 reads SYDVKM. V gave up 6 bases and J gave up 6 bases, with 9 bases separating them. This CDR3 reads CASRGSENTIYF. DNA of the CDR3: TGTGCCAGCAGGGGTTCGGAAAACACCATATATTTT.

This sequence joins TRBV21-1 and TRBJ2-5; the table's D call, TRBD2, has no DNA check behind it. TRBV21-1 is flagged as a pseudogene. The CDR3 length is 17 residues. The CDR3 DNA reads as TGTGCCAGCAGCAAAGCGCGCGAGCGGGGGGTCCAAGAGACCCAGTACTTC. Protein sequence: CASSKARERGVQETQYF.

This clone was seen a handful of times. CDR3 nucleotides: TGCGCCAGCAGCCAAGATCCAGGGACCGGCTATGGCTACACCTTC. This gives the protein CASSQDPGTGYGYTF. V gene TRBV4-3 combines with J gene TRBJ1-2; tentatively, D is TRBD1 (5 bases). Germline lookup yields CDR1 LGHNA and CDR2 YSLEER. The CDR3 extends over 15 amino acids. Deletions cut 0 bases from V and 4 bases from J, with 12 bases between.

The chain employs TRBV6-5 and TRBJ2-5; 10 bases match TRBD2. V lost 0 bases, J lost 5 bases, and 6 bases stayed unmatched. The CDR3 is 16 residues long. Germline V gene lookup returns CDR1 MNHEY and CDR2 SVGAGI. CDR3 amino acids: CASSYSLAGARETQYF. The CDR3 region has the DNA TGTGCCAGCAGTTACTCGCTAGCGGGGGCTCGGGAGACCCAGTACTTC.

This clone was found a few times. This chain joins TRBV18 and TRBJ2-2; TRBD1 matches at 7 bases. The CDR3 loop spans 15 amino acids. Unmatched junction bases numbered 2, after V lost 4 bases and J lost 0 bases. Germline V lookup: CDR1 KGHSH, CDR2 LQKENI. The CDR3 region is CASSRQGTNTGELFF. CDR3 sequence (DNA): TGTGCCAGCTCACGACAGGGAACGAACACCGGGGAGCTGTTTTTT.

This clone occurred a few times. The chain carries TRBV7-2 and TRBJ1-6; maybe TRBD1 (6 bases). Germline loops: CDR1 SGHTA, CDR2 FQGNSA. There are 17 residues in the CDR3. The ends were cut back, 5 bases at V and 5 bases at J, with 19 bases in the middle. CDR3 region: CASSPRDTSWDNSPLHF. DNA for the CDR3: TGTGCCAGCAGCCCCCGGGACACCTCATGGGATAATTCACCCCTCCACTTT.

This clone was detected only a few times. The V call is TRBV4-3, the J call TRBJ1-2; 7 bases line up with TRBD1. Germline CDR1 is LGHNA and CDR2 is YSLEER. CDR3 size: 16 residues. V lost 0 bases, J lost 7 bases, and 11 bases stayed unmatched. The CDR3 bases are TGCGCCAGCAGCCAAGACCCCCAAGGGGGCGCGTTTGGCTACACCTTC. It yields the protein CASSQDPQGGAFGYTF.

The sample holds a few counts of this clone. This sequence joins TRBV9 and TRBJ2-1, with 12 positions matching TRBD2. There are 15 residues in the CDR3. Losses at the gene ends were 0 bases for V and 15 bases for J; bases not matched to a gene: 10. From germline, CDR1 is SGDLS and CDR2 YYNGEE. The chain's CDR3 is CASSVDELAGGVRFF. CDR3 nucleotides: TGTGCCAGCAGCGTAGATGAACTAGCGGGGGGAGTCCGGTTCTTC.

The chain employs TRBV4-3 and TRBJ2-3, with D possibly TRBD2 on 5 matching bases. CDR1 LGHNA and CDR2 YSLEER come from the germline V gene. V was trimmed by 1 base and J by 3 bases, leaving 14 bases between them. This CDR3 spans 16 amino acids. The DNA for the CDR3 is TGCGCCAGCAGCCAAGTCTCCGGGGTTGGGACAGATACGCAGTATTTT. Amino acids: CASSQVSGVGTDTQYF.

V and J are TRBV5-6 and TRBJ2-3, with no clear D. CDR1 SGHDT and CDR2 YYEEEE come from the germline V gene. The V gene lost 4 bases and the J gene lost 4 bases, with 10 bases spanning the gap. The CDR3 consists of 13 residues. The CDR3 here is CASSRADPDTQYF. CDR3 bases: TGTGCCAGCAGCCGGGCGGATCCAGATACGCAGTATTTT. Full variable domain (remainder filled in from reference TRBV5-6 and TRBJ2-3): DAGVTQSPTHLIKTRGQQVTLRCSPKSGHDTVSWYQQALGQGPQFIFQYYEEEERQRGNFPDRFSGHQFPNYSSELNVNALLLGDSALYLCASSRADPDTQYFGPGTRLTVL.

This clone was recorded a few times. The chain has TRBV30 and TRBJ1-5, with D hard to call. The V gene's germline CDR1 is GTSNPN and CDR2 SVGIG (reference sequence). This CDR3 is 15 amino acids long. Trimming shortened V by 5 bases and J by 0 bases, and 14 bases separated the two germline ends. CDR3: CAWGPPSPSNQPQHF. The DNA of the CDR3 is TGTGCCTGGGGGCCCCCGTCACCTAGCAATCAGCCCCAGCATTTT.

J is TRBJ2-7 and V is TRBV6-6, with 9 bases aligning to TRBD2. The V gene's germline CDR1 is MNHNY and CDR2 SVGAGI (reference sequence). The CDR3 is 14 amino acids. The V and J ends lost 6 bases and 0 bases, in that order; junction bases with no gene match: 3. DNA of the CDR3: TGTGCCAGCAGGAATAGCGGGGGCTCCTACGAGCAGTACTTC. Amino acid sequence: CASRNSGGSYEQYF.

The rearrangement links TRBV18 to TRBJ2-5, with D possibly matching TRBD1 (6 bases). Per the germline V gene, CDR1 is KGHSH and CDR2 is LQKENI. The CDR3 sequence is 13 residues long. The V gene lost 6 bases and the J gene lost 3 bases, with 11 bases spanning the gap. CDR3 DNA: TGTGCCAGCTCCCACCGGGACAAAGAGACCCAGTACTTC. It translates to CASSHRDKETQYF.

This clone was observed a few times. The chain combines TRBV5-4 with TRBJ1-1; 10 bases fit TRBD1. J gave up 9 bases and V 1 base, and 6 bases lay outside the gene matches. Germline CDR1 reads SGHNT; CDR2 reads YYREEE (reference sequence). The CDR3 loop spans 14 amino acids. CDR3 bases: TGTGCCAGCAGCTTGATGGGACAGGGGCGGAAAGCTTTCTTT. This translates into CASSLMGQGRKAFF.